The 8 T cell receptor beta chains in this list originate from one sample, sequenced in a study of CD8 T cells in ankylosing spondylitis. TCRdb independently ran MiXCR on the 5' RACE reads; one entry per CDR3 protein. The table records fewer than 150,000 distinct CDR3 sequences, around 6.6% of them present only once. The sequencing input was blood, either unsorted or a sorted T cell fraction (not recorded which). These receptors all stem from a female donor with ankylosing spondylitis or in good health (not recorded which).

V is TRBV20-1 and J is TRBJ1-1; D perhaps matches TRBD1 (5 bases). Trimming took off 2 bases at V and 0 bases at J, with 13 bases between the two ends. The CDR3 consists of 15 residues. Per the germline V gene, CDR1 is DFQATT and CDR2 is SNEGSKA (reference sequence). CDR3 sequence reads: CSARKQVPVNTEAFF. Here the CDR3 DNA reads TGCAGTGCTAGAAAACAGGTTCCAGTGAACACTGAAGCTTTCTTT.

This chain joins TRBV7-1 and TRBJ2-5; unclear D gene. TRBV7-1 is marked as an open reading frame, function uncertain. The V and J ends lost 7 bases and 5 bases respectively, with 17 bases between them. The CDR3 totals 14 residues. CDR3 sequence reads: CASTPLWNLETQYF. CDR3 coding DNA: TGTGCCAGCACTCCCCTTTGGAATTTGGAGACCCAGTACTTC.

This clonotype was seen ten or more times. The chain recombines TRBV5-6 with TRBJ1-1, with TRBD1 as a possible D gene (6 bases). Germline V gene lookup returns CDR1 SGHDT and CDR2 YYEEEE. CDR3 length: 15 residues. Trimming took 0 bases from V and 0 from J, leaving 9 bases between them. This chain's CDR3 is CASSLVGGLNTEAFF. The CDR3 DNA reads as TGTGCCAGCAGCTTGGTAGGGGGGCTGAACACTGAAGCTTTCTTT.

This clonotype was observed many times. CDR3 loop: CASSLGGNDEQYF. Here the CDR3 DNA reads TGTGCCAGCAGCCTAGGAGGGAATGACGAGCAGTACTTC. This rearrangement joins TRBV3-1 to TRBJ2-7; TRBD2 is a possible D gene (6 bases). Per the germline V gene, CDR1 is LGHDT and CDR2 is YNNKEL (reference sequence). The V and J ends lost 4 bases and 5 bases respectively, with 12 bases between them. The CDR3 is made up of 13 amino acids.

This clonotype was recorded at least ten times. The chain links TRBV5-1 to TRBJ2-3; TRBD2 matches 9 bases. This CDR3 region has 17 residues. The germline V gene has CDR1 SGHRS and CDR2 YFSETQ. V shed 0 bases and J 3 bases; nucleotides not matched to a gene: 8. CDR3 in amino acids: CASSLAGAGGPTDTQYF. In DNA form, the CDR3 reads TGCGCCAGCAGCTTGGCAGGCGCGGGGGGGCCAACAGATACGCAGTATTTT.

This chain links TRBV7-2 with TRBJ2-7, with no clear D. Trimming pared 3 bases from V and 4 bases from J, leaving 19 bases between. The CDR3 is 16 residues long. CDR1 and CDR2 from the germline V gene are SGHTA and FQGNSA. DNA of the CDR3: TGTGCCAGCAGCTTTATATTTAAACCTACCCTATACGAGCAGTACTTC. Translated: CASSFIFKPTLYEQYF.

This clonotype was observed many times. The V and J genes are TRBV20-1 and TRBJ2-1; D uncertain. Per the germline V gene, CDR1 is DFQATT and CDR2 is SNEGSKA (reference sequence). V was clipped by 6 bases and J by 1 base, with 10 bases between them. The CDR3 consists of 13 residues. Here the CDR3 reads CSATLDSYNEQFF. The CDR3 coding sequence is TGCAGTGCAACTCTAGATTCCTACAATGAGCAGTTCTTC.

This clonotype was recorded a few times. This chain joins TRBV29-1 and TRBJ2-7; TRBD1 matches at 9 bases. After removal of 7 bases from V and 2 bases from J, the junction contained 3 bases not matched to a gene. CDR1 and CDR2 (germline): SQVTM, ANQGSEA. This CDR3 contains 12 residues. CDR3 sequence (DNA): TGCAGCGCCGGACAGGGGACCTACGAGCAGTACTTC. Translating gives CSAGQGTYEQYF.